These 15 T cell receptor beta chains came from one sample sequenced in a study of monozygotic twins with inflammatory bowel disease (dated by TCRdb to about 2019). Libraries were constructed by 5' RACE. Data came from an Illumina HiSeq 2500. TCRdb reprocessed the reads; each CDR3 protein sequence makes one entry, and DNA is unavailable. This sample's table lists 300,000 to 350,000 distinct CDR3 sequences. 2% to 2.5% of the sample goes to the ten largest clones. The sample taken for sequencing was blood. Receptors originate from a human donor with ulcerative colitis or Crohn's disease, or a healthy co-twin of an affected twin (not recorded which).

The chain couples TRBV6-1 to TRBJ2-7; TCRdb names TRBD1, which stays unverified in the absence of DNA. This CDR3 is 13 amino acids long. Germline CDR1 MNHNS, CDR2 SASEGT. CDR3: CASSARGLYEQYF.

The V and J genes are TRBV24-1 and TRBJ2-1; TCRdb's D call of TRBD1 is untestable without DNA. The CDR3 has 22 residues. From germline, CDR1 is KGHDR and CDR2 SFDVKD. This chain's CDR3 is CATSDSVTPGQGVLSSGDEQFF.

This sequence joins TRBV6-5 and TRBJ2-4; TCRdb picks TRBD1, but there is no DNA to check that call. This CDR3 is 13 amino acids long. In germline, CDR1 is MNHEY, CDR2 SVGAGI. CDR3 in amino acids: CAGARGGENIQYF.

The V call is TRBV30, the J call TRBJ1-5; TCRdb's D gene call, TRBD1, goes unchecked for lack of DNA. Germline assignment: CDR1 GTSNPN and CDR2 SVGIG (reference sequence). The CDR3 contains 13 residues. The CDR3 protein is CAWTAQTGQPQHF.

The chain carries TRBV20-1 and TRBJ2-3; the D gene TCRdb calls, TRBD1, cannot be checked with no DNA. The CDR3 is 15 residues long. The V gene's germline CDR1 is DFQATT and CDR2 SNEGSKA (reference sequence). The CDR3 spells CTPSPREKTTDTQYF.

V and J are TRBV5-1 and TRBJ2-7; the TRBD1 assignment by TCRdb is unverifiable without DNA. The CDR3 consists of 13 residues. Germline V gene lookup returns CDR1 SGHRS and CDR2 YFSETQ. CDR3 region: CASSFQGVDEQYF.

This chain uses TRBV10-2 with TRBJ2-5; TCRdb indicates TRBD2, and absent DNA this call remains unverified. Germline V gene data show CDR1 as WSHSY and CDR2 as SAAADI. The CDR3 sequence is 13 residues long. The CDR3 region is CASRLAGEETQYF.

The chain uses TRBV7-2 and TRBJ2-1; with no DNA, the TCRdb D assignment of TRBD1 cannot be verified. Per the germline V gene, CDR1 is SGHTA and CDR2 is FQGNSA. This CDR3 comprises 15 residues. CDR3 amino acids: CASSLRRGGMNEQFF.

The chain recombines TRBV29-1 with TRBJ2-2; TCRdb's D gene call, TRBD2, goes unchecked for lack of DNA. From germline, CDR1 is SQVTM and CDR2 ANQGSEA. The CDR3 sequence is 16 residues long. CDR3 sequence reads: CSVEILAGGTTGELFF.

The chain is built from TRBV12-5 and TRBJ2-2; TCRdb's D gene call, TRBD1, goes unchecked for lack of DNA. CDR1 is LGHNT, CDR2 FRNRAP, per germline. The CDR3 loop spans 14 amino acids. This CDR3 is CASGSLGVSGELFF.

The genes are TRBV5-1 and TRBJ1-5; TCRdb picks TRBD1, but there is no DNA to check that call. CDR1 is SGHRS and CDR2 is YFSETQ in the germline V gene. The CDR3 contains 13 residues. The CDR3 sequence is CASSLYGAQPQHF.

The genes are TRBV6-6 and TRBJ2-3; TCRdb proposes TRBD2, but this gene call is untestable without DNA. The CDR3 extends over 14 amino acids. Germline values: CDR1 MNHNY, CDR2 SVGAGI (reference sequence). This CDR3 is CASRDQTFTDTQYF.

The J gene is TRBJ1-3, the V gene TRBV12-3 or TRBV12-4; the D gene TCRdb calls, TRBD1, cannot be checked with no DNA. The CDR3 sequence is 17 residues long. The CDR3 spells CASSLRLGASSGNTIYF.

CDR3 region: CSARTKIWGAGYDEQFF. The chain recombines TRBV20-1 with TRBJ2-1; the D call of TRBD1 rests on TCRdb alone, since no DNA is present to check it. The CDR3 length is 17 residues. The germline V gene has CDR1 DFQATT and CDR2 SNEGSKA (reference sequence).

V is TRBV5-1 and J is TRBJ2-2; TCRdb picks TRBD1, but there is no DNA to check that call. The CDR3 loop spans 17 amino acids. Per germline, CDR1 SGHRS and CDR2 YFSETQ. CDR3 residues: CASSSPIPGGETGELFF.